Following are 25 T cell receptor beta chains from one sample sequenced in a study of T cell repertoires in cytomegalovirus infection. TCRdb processed the reads anew with MiXCR; each CDR3 protein has one entry. The table includes about 20,000 distinct CDR3 sequences, 35% to 45% detected once. The antigens these receptors bind are not known. The sequencing here drew on CD8+ T cells from cultured PBMCs, taken from culture after CMV antigen stimulation. These TCRs come from a human donor in good health (CMV status not recorded). Some clones in this sample may be carry-over from other donors' samples.

The chain employs TRBV24-1 and TRBJ2-2, with TRBD2 matching over 10 bases. J was trimmed by 4 bases and V by 0 bases; bases with no gene match: 1. The CDR3 loop spans 16 amino acids. The germline V gene has CDR1 KGHDR and CDR2 SFDVKD. The CDR3 reads CATSDLSGRVTGELFF. CDR3 bases: TGTGCCACCAGTGATTTGAGCGGGAGGGTCACCGGGGAGCTGTTTTTT.

J is TRBJ2-3 and V is TRBV7-2; 7 bases match TRBD1. CDR1 SGHTA and CDR2 FQGNSA come from the germline V gene. V was clipped by 2 bases and J by 10 bases; unmatched bases: 9. This CDR3 is built from 14 residues. This CDR3 reads CASSLREGGLAQYF. Here the CDR3 DNA reads TGTGCCAGCAGCTTACGGGAAGGGGGCCTCGCGCAGTATTTT.

The V call is TRBV3-1, the J call TRBJ1-3; the match to TRBD1 covers 9 bases. The V segment lost 3 bases and the J segment 4 bases; nucleotides outside the gene matches: 7. The CDR3 is 16 amino acids. Germline CDR1 and CDR2: LGHDT and YNNKEL (reference sequence). CDR3 sequence: CASSHVPDRGGNTIYF. CDR3 sequence (DNA): TGTGCCAGCAGCCACGTCCCGGACAGGGGCGGAAACACCATATATTTT.

This clonotype was seen repeatedly, ten times or more. The V gene is TRBV28, the J gene TRBJ2-4, with D hard to call. With 2 bases removed from V and 0 bases from J, the gap between germline ends came to 14 bases. CDR3 length equals 17 residues. Germline V lookup: CDR1 MDHEN, CDR2 SYDVKM. CDR3 nucleotides: TGTGCCAGCAGTTTAACCCGCCTTGGGGAAGCCAAAAACATTCAGTACTTC. Its translation: CASSLTRLGEAKNIQYF.

V is TRBV27 and J is TRBJ2-3; 14 bases fit TRBD2. With V trimmed by 4 bases and J by 6 bases, 6 bases remained unmatched. This CDR3 is built from 16 residues. The germline V gene has CDR1 MNHEY and CDR2 SMNVEV (reference sequence). CDR3 in DNA: TGTGCCAGCAGTTCCCGACTAGCGGGGGGGCACGATACGCAGTATTTT. Encoded protein: CASSSRLAGGHDTQYF.

This chain connects TRBV7-6 to TRBJ2-7; D is undetermined. CDR1 SGHVS and CDR2 FNYEAQ come from the germline V gene. The CDR3 runs to 16 residues. V was shortened by 5 bases and J by 2 bases, with 19 bases between the two germline ends. The CDR3 bases are TGTGCCAGCAGCCAAGGGTCCAGCTTTGGCCCCTACGAGCAGTACTTC. It is translated as CASSQGSSFGPYEQYF.

This clonotype has just one count. The chain employs TRBV7-8 and TRBJ1-1; possibly TRBD1 for D (6 bases). Germline CDR1 SGHVS, CDR2 FQNEAQ. The CDR3 spans 13 residues. V was trimmed by 2 bases and J by 10 bases, leaving 14 bases between them. The CDR3 loop is CASSLSAGDRAFF. The CDR3 DNA follows: TGTGCCAGCAGCTTATCCGCAGGGGACCGAGCTTTCTTT. The full variable domain, rest sourced from reference TRBV7-8 and TRBJ1-1, is GAGVSQSPRYKVAKRGQDVALRCDPISGHVSLFWYQQALGQGPEFLTYFQNEAQLDKSGLPSDRFFAERPEGSVSTLKIQRTQQEDSAVYLCASSLSAGDRAFFGQGTRLTVV.

This clonotype came up many times. The gene calls are TRBV7-2 and TRBJ2-1; D remains unclear. CDR3 length equals 11 residues. CDR1 SGHTA and CDR2 FQGNSA come from the germline V gene. V lost 2 bases to trimming and J lost 6 bases, with 2 bases between them. This CDR3 reads CASSLFNEQFF. In DNA, the CDR3 is TGTGCCAGCAGCTTATTCAATGAGCAGTTCTTC. The full variable domain, completed using reference TRBV7-2 and TRBJ2-1, is GAGVSQSPSNKVTEKGKDVELRCDPISGHTALYWYRQSLGQGLEFLIYFQGNSAPDKSGLPSDRFSAERTGGSVSTLTIQRTQQEDSAVYLCASSLFNEQFFGPGTRLTVL.

This clonotype was counted between two and nine times. The rearrangement joins TRBV7-2 to TRBJ2-5; D may be TRBD1 or TRBD2 (5 bases each). The CDR3 loop spans 13 amino acids. The V gene's germline CDR1 is SGHTA and CDR2 FQGNSA. Trimming removed 1 base at V and 2 bases at J, with 5 bases between. The CDR3 DNA reads TGTGCCAGCAGCTTAGGGGGGCAAGAGACCCAGTACTTC. This sequence encodes CASSLGGQETQYF.

The V call is TRBV6-5, the J call TRBJ1-2, with TRBD1 matching over 8 bases. Germline CDR1 MNHEY, CDR2 SVGAGI. With V trimmed by 0 bases and J by 2 bases, 2 bases remained unmatched. This CDR3 comprises 15 residues. The CDR3 DNA follows: TGTGCCAGCAGTTACTCTGGACAGGGAAACTATGGCTACACCTTC. As protein: CASSYSGQGNYGYTF.

This clonotype was seen a handful of times. The chain is built from TRBV4-1 and TRBJ2-1, with 10 bases fitting TRBD2. The trim removed 0 bases at V and 6 bases at J, leaving 8 bases unmatched. The CDR3 loop spans 17 amino acids. The germline gives CDR1 MGHRA, CDR2 YSYEKL. CDR3 DNA sequence: TGCGCCAGCAGCCAAGAAGGTACTAGCGGGATCTCCAATGAGCAGTTCTTC. Protein sequence: CASSQEGTSGISNEQFF.

The chain has TRBV19 and TRBJ2-2; 7 nucleotides match TRBD2. Germline V CDR1 and CDR2: LNHDA, SQIVND (reference sequence). The CDR3 has 16 amino acids. The V gene end was trimmed by 11 bases and the J gene end by 7 bases; junction bases not matched to a gene: 19. CDR3: CACSSLVAGEGGELFF. CDR3 coding DNA: TGTGCCTGCTCCTCCCTGGTCGCGGGAGAGGGCGGGGAGCTGTTTTTT.

Points on this clonotype: A much larger clone differs by one base, so this may be a read error. The chain has TRBV27 and TRBJ1-1; 7 positions match TRBD1. This CDR3 is 13 amino acids long. Germline V gene lookup returns CDR1 MNHEY and CDR2 SMNVEV (reference sequence). CDR3 in amino acids: CASSSGGNTKAFF. The CDR3 nucleotides are TGTGCCAGCAGTTCAGGGGGTAACACTAAAGCTTTCTTT.

The gene calls are TRBV5-6 and TRBJ2-2, with D possibly matching TRBD2 (8 bases). CDR1 is SGHDT, CDR2 YYEEEE, per germline. The CDR3 totals 15 residues. Trimming took 4 bases from V and 6 from J, leaving 16 bases between them. CDR3 loop: CASSREGAGAGELFF. CDR3 coding DNA: TGTGCCAGCAGCCGGGAGGGGGCTGGGGCCGGGGAGCTGTTTTTT.

The table lists this clonotype with a few counts. V gene TRBV6-2 or TRBV6-3 combines with J gene TRBJ2-7; TRBD1 agrees at 7 bases. Germline CDR1 and CDR2: MNHEY and SVGEGT. The CDR3 is 13 amino acids. J was trimmed by 7 bases and V by 6 bases; bases with no gene match: 9. The CDR3 nucleotides are TGTGCCAGCAGCTTAGGACAGGTGGGAGAGCAGTACTTC. Residues: CASSLGQVGEQYF.

The chain combines TRBV6-6 with TRBJ1-2; possibly TRBD1 for D (6 bases). Germline CDR1 reads MNHNY; CDR2 reads SVGAGI (reference sequence). The CDR3 consists of 14 residues. Trimming stripped 2 bases from V and 6 bases from J, with 13 bases between. CDR3 sequence: CASSYPPGADGYTF. The CDR3 nucleotides are TGTGCCAGCAGTTACCCCCCGGGGGCCGATGGCTACACCTTC.

The chain has TRBV6-5 and TRBJ2-2, with TRBD1 identical over 10 bases. Germline CDR1 is MNHEY and CDR2 is SVGAGI. CDR3 length: 17 amino acids. The J segment lost 3 bases and the V segment lost 2 bases, leaving 6 bases of the junction unmatched. In nucleotides, the CDR3 is TGTGCCAGCAGTTACGGGGGACAGGGGTACGACACCGGGGAGCTGTTTTTT. It yields the protein CASSYGGQGYDTGELFF.

The J gene is TRBJ2-7, the V gene TRBV6-1; perhaps TRBD2 as D (6 bases). Trimming stripped 6 bases from V and 2 bases from J, with 20 bases between. The CDR3 covers 16 residues. The germline CDR1 and CDR2 sequences are MNHNS and SASEGT. CDR3 sequence reads: CASSEFPGTPTYEQYF. The CDR3 region has the DNA TGTGCCAGCAGCGAGTTCCCCGGGACTCCTACCTACGAGCAGTACTTC.

This clonotype was detected a few times. The V gene is TRBV12-3 or TRBV12-4, the J gene TRBJ1-2; D is ambiguous. Deletions cut 6 bases from V and 3 bases from J, with 23 bases between. The CDR3 has 17 residues. The CDR3 sequence: CASREAHVARQDYGYTF. The CDR3, as DNA: TGTGCCAGCAGGGAAGCACATGTAGCGCGTCAGGACTATGGCTACACCTTC.

This clonotype was counted only a few times. The chain couples TRBV7-6 to TRBJ2-1; TRBD1 is a possible D gene (6 bases). The germline gives CDR1 SGHVS, CDR2 FNYEAQ. V gave up 6 bases and J gave up 0 bases, with 12 bases separating them. The CDR3 is 15 residues long. The CDR3 DNA follows: TGTGCCAGCAGTAAAACAGGGAGCTCCTACAATGAGCAGTTCTTC. This encodes CASSKTGSSYNEQFF.

The chain combines TRBV12-3 or TRBV12-4 with TRBJ2-1; 12 bases are shared with TRBD2. With V trimmed by 4 bases and J by 5 bases, 0 bases remained unmatched. CDR3 length: 14 amino acids. The CDR3, as DNA: TGTGCCAGCAGTTCTAGCGGGGGGGACAATGAGCAGTTCTTC. Translated, it gives CASSSSGGDNEQFF.

This clonotype was detected many times. The chain has TRBV20-1 and TRBJ2-7, with 8 positions matching TRBD1. With V trimmed by 6 bases and J by 2 bases, 6 bases remained unmatched. CDR1 is DFQATT, CDR2 SNEGSKA, per germline (reference sequence). The CDR3 extends over 13 amino acids. CDR3 region: CSAPGTGPYEQYF. CDR3 DNA sequence: TGCAGTGCCCCGGGGACAGGCCCCTACGAGCAGTACTTC.

The chain employs TRBV5-8 and TRBJ1-6, with D perhaps matching TRBD1 (5 bases). CDR3 length equals 14 residues. In germline, CDR1 is SGHTS, CDR2 YDEGEE. V was pared by 3 bases and J by 6 bases, with 10 bases between. The CDR3 sequence: CASSYWDPNSPLHF. CDR3 DNA sequence: TGTGCCAGCAGCTATTGGGACCCTAATTCACCCCTCCACTTT.

CDR3 loop: CASGHPTGMNTEAFF. The CDR3 DNA follows: TGTGCCAGCGGACACCCCACAGGAATGAACACTGAAGCTTTCTTT. The chain recombines TRBV12-3 or TRBV12-4 with TRBJ1-1; a weak D match, TRBD1 (5 bases). Deletions cut 8 bases from V and 0 bases from J, with 16 bases between. This CDR3 contains 15 residues.

The rearrangement uses TRBV27 and TRBJ2-1; 14 bases match TRBD2. CDR3 length equals 19 residues. Per the germline V gene, CDR1 is MNHEY and CDR2 is SMNVEV (reference sequence). With 0 bases clipped from V and 8 bases from J, the junction kept 12 bases outside the gene matches. The CDR3 is CASSLSVGTSGSTQDEQFF. The CDR3, as DNA: TGTGCCAGCAGTTTATCGGTGGGGACTAGCGGGAGTACTCAGGATGAGCAGTTCTTC.